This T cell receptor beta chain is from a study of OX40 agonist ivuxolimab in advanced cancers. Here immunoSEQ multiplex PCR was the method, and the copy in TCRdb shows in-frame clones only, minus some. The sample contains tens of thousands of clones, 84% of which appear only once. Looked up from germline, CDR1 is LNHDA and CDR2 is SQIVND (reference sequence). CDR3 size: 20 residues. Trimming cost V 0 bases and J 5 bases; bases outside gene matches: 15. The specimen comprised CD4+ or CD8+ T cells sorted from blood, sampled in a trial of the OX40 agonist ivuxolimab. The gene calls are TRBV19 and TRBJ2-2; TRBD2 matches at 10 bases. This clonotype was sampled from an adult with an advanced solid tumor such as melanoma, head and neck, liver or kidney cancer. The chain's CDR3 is CASSIDRAGGPGRSTGELFF. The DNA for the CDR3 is TGTGCCAGTAGTATAGATCGAGCGGGAGGGCCCGGGCGGAGTACCGGGGAGCTGTTTTTT.